These T cell receptor beta chains were read from a single sample in a study of cytomegalovirus exposure and HLA in healthy donors. Repertoires were generated with immunoSEQ multiplex PCR, while TCRdb's copy carries only in-frame clones and drops some. The sample includes more than 150,000 clones, around 82% of them seen just once. The sequenced sample consisted of PBMCs. The receptors shown here come from a woman aged 18-29 years in good health and CMV-seropositive. Both conserved end residues are part of each CDR3. A D gene is named only where the DNA matches it firmly. Size is omitted from some rows. Given values are once, few, many or a class for expanded clones.

j_call | cdr3_length | clone_size | d_call | v_call | cdr3_aa | cdr3_nt
TRBJ2-7 | 15 | once | . | TRBV15 | CATSRDHMVPNEQYF | TGTGCCACCAGCAGAGATCACATGGTTCCCAACGAGCAGTACTTC
TRBJ2-7 | 17 | . | TRBD1 | TRBV7-9 | CASSPAPMDRGSYEQYF | TGTGCCAGCAGCCCCGCTCCCATGGACAGGGGATCCTACGAGCAGTACTTC
TRBJ1-1 | 14 | . | TRBD1 | TRBV10-3 | CATIGQGQNTEAFF | TGTGCCACGATTGGACAGGGTCAGAACACTGAAGCTTTCTTT
TRBJ2-7 | 13 | . | . | TRBV6-5 | CASSYVPTLEQYF | TGTGCCAGCAGTTACGTCCCGACTCTCGAGCAGTACTTC
TRBJ2-7 | 15 | . | TRBD2 | TRBV7-6 | CASSLGGGGAYEQYF | TGTGCCAGCAGCTTGGGCGGCGGGGGGGCTTACGAGCAGTACTTC
TRBJ2-5 | 12 | . | . | TRBV2 | CASRPRQETQYF | TGTGCCAGCAGACCGCGCCAAGAGACCCAGTACTTC
TRBJ2-2 | 13 | . | TRBD2 | TRBV6-1 | CASGRANTGELFF | TGTGCCAGCGGGAGGGCGAACACCGGGGAGCTGTTTTTT
TRBJ2-5 | 15 | . | TRBD2 | TRBV5-4 | CASSRLAGAGETQYF | TGTGCCAGCAGCCGACTAGCGGGGGCGGGCGAGACCCAGTACTTC
TRBJ1-2 | 14 | . | TRBD1 | TRBV5-4 | CASRKTGGPYGYTF | TGTGCCAGCAGAAAAACAGGGGGCCCCTATGGCTACACCTTC
TRBJ1-1 | 15 | . | . | TRBV6-5 | CASRLEGVGNTEAFF | TGTGCCAGCAGGCTCGAGGGAGTGGGGAACACTGAAGCTTTCTTT
TRBJ2-1 | 16 | . | . | TRBV7-9 | CASSGPGSTIPREQFF | TGTGCCAGCAGCGGGCCGGGATCAACCATCCCAAGGGAGCAGTTCTTC
TRBJ1-6 | 15 | . | . | TRBV6-1 | CASSDRGTNNSPLHF | TGTGCCAGCAGTGATAGGGGGACGAATAATTCACCCCTCCACTTT
TRBJ1-1 | 15 | . | . | TRBV6-5 | CASRILGAGNTEAFF | TGTGCCAGCCGAATTTTGGGGGCTGGGAACACTGAAGCTTTCTTT
TRBJ1-1 | 14 | . | TRBD1 | TRBV9 | CASSTRTGGTEAFF | TGTGCCAGCAGCACCCGGACAGGGGGAACTGAAGCTTTCTTT
TRBJ2-7 | 17 | . | TRBD1 | TRBV4-1 | CASSQERVGTGSHEQYF | TGCGCCAGCAGCCAAGAGAGAGTGGGGACAGGGTCGCACGAGCAGTACTTC
TRBJ2-1 | 14 | many | TRBD1 | TRBV6-4 | CASSEGQGSYEQFF | TGTGCCAGCAGTGAAGGACAGGGGAGCTATGAGCAGTTCTTC
TRBJ2-2 | 15 | . | . | TRBV28 | CASSRLADSTGELFF | TGTGCCAGCAGCCGTTTAGCGGACTCCACCGGGGAGCTGTTTTTT
TRBJ2-7 | 18 | . | . | TRBV4-2 | CASSQEGHSSSVNYEQYF | TGTGCCAGCAGCCAAGAGGGTCATTCGTCCAGCGTAAACTACGAGCAGTACTTC
TRBJ1-1 | 14 | few | . | TRBV11-2 | CASSLLRGNTEAFF | TGTGCCAGCAGCTTATTACGGGGGAACACTGAAGCTTTCTTT
TRBJ2-5 | 15 | . | . | TRBV5-4 | CASSLAAGAQETQYF | TGTGCCAGCAGCTTGGCCGCTGGGGCACAAGAGACCCAGTACTTC
TRBJ1-1 | 14 | . | TRBD1 | TRBV29-1 | CSVAPGGMNTEAFF | TGCAGCGTTGCGCCAGGGGGAATGAACACTGAAGCTTTCTTT
TRBJ1-2 | 13 | . | . | TRBV27 | CASSTDRFSGYTF | TGTGCCAGCAGCACCGACAGGTTCTCTGGCTACACCTTC
TRBJ1-5 | 16 | . | TRBD1 | TRBV6-1 | CASSEATGGIYQPQHF | TGTGCCAGCAGTGAAGCAACAGGGGGAATTTATCAGCCCCAGCATTTT
TRBJ2-1 | 15 | . | . | TRBV2 | CASSPDTRKNNEQFF | TGTGCCAGCAGCCCCGACACCCGTAAAAACAATGAGCAGTTCTTC
TRBJ2-1 | 11 | . | . | TRBV6-5 | CASFGDGGQFF | TGTGCCAGCTTTGGGGACGGGGGGCAGTTCTTC
TRBJ2-1 | 18 | few | TRBD2 | TRBV7-3 | CASSLTRLTGAGKRGQFF | TGTGCCAGCAGCTTAACCCGGTTGACGGGAGCGGGGAAACGGGGGCAGTTCTTC
TRBJ1-2 | 14 | . | . | TRBV11-2 | CASSSTGTSGGYTF | TGTGCCAGCAGCTCAACGGGGACATCAGGAGGCTACACCTTC
TRBJ2-7 | 12 | . | . | TRBV7-9 | CASSLESYEQYF | TGTGCCAGCAGCTTAGAGAGCTACGAGCAGTACTTC